This T cell receptor (beta chain) originates from a study of read filtering for tumor transcriptome and immune sequencing. Study details: Among patients, some 17 were male and 14 female, aged 47 to 80 (mean about 69). Roughly 8 patients were R-ISS I, around 15 were R-ISS II, 6 or 7 were R-ISS III. TCR-mapped reads were about 3.5 to 10.27 million with IR-seq versus about 85 to 1,300 with RNA-seq. After DNase treatment, RNA was made into whole-transcriptome libraries.

The library was built from about 400 ng RNA with molecular barcoded adaptors for alpha/delta and beta/gamma chains. TCRdb passed the reads through MiXCR, listing each CDR3 protein once. The table shows about 14,000 distinct CDR3 sequences, with about a fifth occurring only once. Germline loops: CDR1 SGHRS, CDR2 YFSETQ. Trimming cost V 0 bases and J 8 bases, with 10 bases left between them. This CDR3 contains 13 residues. The V and J genes are TRBV5-1 and TRBJ2-3; D is perhaps TRBD2 (5 bases). The sequencing input was a population of CD138-negative cells sorted from bone marrow. The source is a donor over 35 with multiple myeloma. CDR3: CASSLGTSSTQYF. DNA of the CDR3: TGCGCCAGCAGCTTGGGGACTTCAAGTACGCAGTATTTT.